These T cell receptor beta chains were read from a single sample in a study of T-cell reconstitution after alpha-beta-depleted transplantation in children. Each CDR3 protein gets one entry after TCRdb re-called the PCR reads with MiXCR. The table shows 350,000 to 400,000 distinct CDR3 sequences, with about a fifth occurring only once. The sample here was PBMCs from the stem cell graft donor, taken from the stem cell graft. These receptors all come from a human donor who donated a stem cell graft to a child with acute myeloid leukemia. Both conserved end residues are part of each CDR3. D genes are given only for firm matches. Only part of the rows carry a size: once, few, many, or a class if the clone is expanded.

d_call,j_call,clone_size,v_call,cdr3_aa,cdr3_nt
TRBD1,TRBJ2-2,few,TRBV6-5,CASSYIQGSGELFF,TGTGCCAGCAGTTACATACAGGGGTCCGGGGAGCTGTTTTTT
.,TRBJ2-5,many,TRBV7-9,CASRTVSRETQYF,TGTGCCAGCAGGACAGTCTCACGGGAGACCCAGTACTTC
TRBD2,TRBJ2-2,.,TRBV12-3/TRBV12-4,CASSPGLAGEAGELFF,TGTGCCAGCAGTCCCGGACTAGCGGGAGAGGCCGGGGAGCTGTTTTTT
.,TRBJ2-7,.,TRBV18,CASSMGGGEQYF,TGTGCCAGCTCAATGGGGGGAGGCGAGCAGTACTTC
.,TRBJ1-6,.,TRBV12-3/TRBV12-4,CASSLGNHSPLHF,TGTGCCAGCAGTTTGGGCAACCATTCACCCCTCCACTTT
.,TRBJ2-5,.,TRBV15,CATGSRQETQYF,TGTGCCACCGGGAGCCGCCAAGAGACCCAGTACTTC
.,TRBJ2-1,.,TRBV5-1,CASSAYRVLGDEQFF,TGCGCCAGCAGCGCCTACCGGGTCCTCGGGGATGAGCAGTTCTTC
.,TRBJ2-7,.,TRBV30,CAWAGQSYEQYF,TGTGCCTGGGCGGGACAATCCTACGAGCAGTACTTC
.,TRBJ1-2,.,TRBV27,CASHTGGYGYTF,TGTGCCAGTCACACCGGGGGCTATGGCTACACCTTC
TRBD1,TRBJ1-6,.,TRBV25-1,CASSEGQGDSPLHF,TGTGCCAGCAGTGAAGGACAGGGAGATTCACCCCTCCACTTT